A selection of T cell receptor beta chains follows, all from one sample in a study of early T cells in non-severe SARS-CoV-2 infection. MiXCR, applied by TCRdb to the 5' RACE reads, yields one record per CDR3 protein. The sample lists roughly 70,000 distinct CDR3 sequences, 13% seen once, with roughly 8.3% in the top ten. Material: whole blood. These receptors were taken from an adult who was a healthcare worker with PCR-confirmed SARS-CoV-2 infection or an uninfected control (not recorded which). Both conserved end residues are part of each CDR3. Fields, in order: D gene, clone size, CDR3 length, V gene, J gene, CDR3 DNA, CDR3 protein. A D gene is named only where the DNA matches it firmly. Clone size is shown for a subset of rows, as once, few, many or a class of expanded clone.

TRBD2	many	14	TRBV6-2/TRBV6-3	TRBJ2-3	TGTGCCAGCAGTTTTGCGGGAGAAGGGGATACGCAGTATTTT	CASSFAGEGDTQYF
-	many	13	TRBV18	TRBJ2-7	TGTGCCAGCTCGTCGGACCACCTACGGGAGCAGTACTTC	CASSSDHLREQYF
TRBD2	many	14	TRBV27	TRBJ2-1	TGTGCCAGCAGTTTAGGGGGGACTAGCTATGAGCAGTTCTTC	CASSLGGTSYEQFF
TRBD1	few	15	TRBV7-6	TRBJ2-1	TGTGCCAGCAGCTTAGAGGGACAGGGCTACAATGAGCAGTTCTTC	CASSLEGQGYNEQFF
-	-	15	TRBV11-3	TRBJ1-1	TGTGCCAGCAGCTTAGGGGAGGCAATGAACACTGAAGCTTTCTTT	CASSLGEAMNTEAFF
-	many	14	TRBV20-1	TRBJ2-1	TGCAGTGCCCTTCGAGGGGGCTCCTACAATGAGCAGTTCTTC	CSALRGGSYNEQFF
TRBD2	-	14	TRBV29-1	TRBJ2-1	TGCAGCGTTGAACATTCGGGAGGGCTCGATGAGCAGTTCTTC	CSVEHSGGLDEQFF
-	many	14	TRBV9	TRBJ2-7	TGTGCCAGCAGCGTATCGTCAGCAACCTACGAGCAGTACTTC	CASSVSSATYEQYF
TRBD2	-	13	TRBV20-1	TRBJ2-2	TGCAGTGCTACTAGCGGGAACACCGGGGAGCTGTTTTTT	CSATSGNTGELFF
-	-	15	TRBV12-3/TRBV12-4	TRBJ2-5	TGTGCCAGCAGTTTCGCAGGGTTTGGGCGAGAGACCCAGTACTTC	CASSFAGFGRETQYF
-	few	14	TRBV6-6	TRBJ1-2	TGTGCCAGCAGCCGCGGACAGCTTTACTATGGCTACACCTTC	CASSRGQLYYGYTF
-	many	13	TRBV30	TRBJ1-5	TGTGCCTGGAGTGCGGGGGGTGATCAGCCCCAGCATTTT	CAWSAGGDQPQHF
-	few	14	TRBV7-8	TRBJ2-3	TGTGCCAGCAGCTTAGGGGCGGAGGGAGATACGCAGTATTTT	CASSLGAEGDTQYF
-	-	14	TRBV9	TRBJ2-7	TGTGCCAGCAGCCCGAAAGGGAACTACTACGAGCAGTACTTC	CASSPKGNYYEQYF
-	-	15	TRBV6-1	TRBJ2-7	TGTGCCAGCAGCGCCTCCTCGGGACCCTCCTACGAGCAGTACTTC	CASSASSGPSYEQYF
-	few	12	TRBV24-1	TRBJ2-1	TGTGCCACCAGTGATTGGACCAATGAGCAGTTCTTC	CATSDWTNEQFF
-	-	14	TRBV5-6	TRBJ1-1	TGTGCCAGCAGCTTGGCTGGGGCCGGGAGTGAAGCTTTCTTT	CASSLAGAGSEAFF
TRBD1	many	18	TRBV6-2/TRBV6-3	TRBJ1-5	TGTGCCAGCAGTTCCCGGGACAGGGGCCAAAGGGGCAATCAGCCCCAGCATTTT	CASSSRDRGQRGNQPQHF
-	few	15	TRBV11-3	TRBJ2-2	TGTGCCAGCAGCCTAGGGACTGCTGACACCGGGGAGCTGTTTTTT	CASSLGTADTGELFF
TRBD2	few	14	TRBV6-5	TRBJ2-1	TGTGCCAGCAGTGCTAGCGGAAATTACAATGAGCAGTTCTTC	CASSASGNYNEQFF
-	few	14	TRBV14	TRBJ2-7	TGTGCCAGCTCTTCCCGGGTCCCTAAAAACGAGCAGTACTTC	CASSSRVPKNEQYF
-	-	15	TRBV4-3	TRBJ1-4	TGCGCCAGCAGCCAAGATTATAGGGTGAATGAAAAACTGTTTTTT	CASSQDYRVNEKLFF
-	-	15	TRBV5-1	TRBJ2-1	TGCGCCAGCAGCTTCGCACAGGGAAGCTCGAATGAGCAGTTCTTC	CASSFAQGSSNEQFF
TRBD2	many	16	TRBV28	TRBJ2-1	TGTGCCACCCAGACTAGCGGGAGGGCGGTAGACAATGAGCAGTTCTTC	CATQTSGRAVDNEQFF
-	many	14	TRBV7-2	TRBJ2-1	TGTGCCAGCAGCTCAGGGGTTCGGTACAATGAGCAGTTCTTC	CASSSGVRYNEQFF